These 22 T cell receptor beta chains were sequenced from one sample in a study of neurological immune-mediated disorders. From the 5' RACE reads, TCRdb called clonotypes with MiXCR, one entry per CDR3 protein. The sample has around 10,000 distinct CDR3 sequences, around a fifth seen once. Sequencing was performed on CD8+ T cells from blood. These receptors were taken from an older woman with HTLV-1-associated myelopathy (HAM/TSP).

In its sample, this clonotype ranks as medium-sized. CDR3 residues: CSASGLAGGMSNEQFF. For the CDR3, the DNA is TGCAGTGCTAGCGGCCTAGCGGGGGGCATGTCTAATGAGCAGTTCTTC. The chain joins TRBV20-1 to TRBJ2-1, with TRBD2 matching 11 bases. V dropped 3 bases and J dropped 7; count of bases not matched to a gene: 11. CDR1 DFQATT and CDR2 SNEGSKA come from the germline V gene (reference sequence). The CDR3 is 16 residues long.

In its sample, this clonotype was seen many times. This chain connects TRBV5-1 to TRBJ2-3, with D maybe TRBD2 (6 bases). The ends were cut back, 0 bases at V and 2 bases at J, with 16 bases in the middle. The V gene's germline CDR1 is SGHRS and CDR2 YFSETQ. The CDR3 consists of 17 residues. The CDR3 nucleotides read TGCGCCAGCAGCTTGGCTTGGCGGGGCGCAAACACAGATACGCAGTATTTT. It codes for CASSLAWRGANTDTQYF.

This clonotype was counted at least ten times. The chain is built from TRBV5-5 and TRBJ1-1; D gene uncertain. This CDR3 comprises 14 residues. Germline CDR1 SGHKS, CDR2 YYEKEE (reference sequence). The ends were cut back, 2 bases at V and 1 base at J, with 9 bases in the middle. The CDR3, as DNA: TGTGCCAGCAGCTTACCCGAGAGGAACACTGAAGCTTTCTTT. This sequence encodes CASSLPERNTEAFF.

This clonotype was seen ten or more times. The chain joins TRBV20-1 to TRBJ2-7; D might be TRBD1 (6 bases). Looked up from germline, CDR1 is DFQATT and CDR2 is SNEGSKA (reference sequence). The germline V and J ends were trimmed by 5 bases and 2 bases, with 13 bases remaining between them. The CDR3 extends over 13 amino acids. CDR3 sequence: CSAGVGDTYEQYF. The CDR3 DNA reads TGCAGTGCTGGAGTAGGGGACACCTACGAGCAGTACTTC.

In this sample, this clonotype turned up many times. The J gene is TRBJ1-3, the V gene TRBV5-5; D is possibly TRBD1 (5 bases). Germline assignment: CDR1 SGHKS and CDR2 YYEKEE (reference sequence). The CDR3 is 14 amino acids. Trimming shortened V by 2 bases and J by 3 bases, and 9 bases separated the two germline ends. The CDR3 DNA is TGTGCCAGCAGCTTTCGGGGGATTGGAAACACCATATATTTT. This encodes CASSFRGIGNTIYF. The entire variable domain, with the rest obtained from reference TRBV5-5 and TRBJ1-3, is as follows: DAGVTQSPTHLIKTRGQQVTLRCSPISGHKSVSWYQQVLGQGPQFIFQYYEKEERGRGNFPDRFSARQFPNYSSELNVNALLLGDSALYLCASSFRGIGNTIYFGEGSWLTVV.

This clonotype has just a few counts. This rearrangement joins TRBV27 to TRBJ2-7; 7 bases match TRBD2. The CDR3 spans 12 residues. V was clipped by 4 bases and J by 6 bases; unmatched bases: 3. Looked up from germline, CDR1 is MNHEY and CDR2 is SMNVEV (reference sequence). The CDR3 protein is CASSWGGSEQYF. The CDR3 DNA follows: TGTGCCAGCAGTTGGGGGGGTTCCGAGCAGTACTTC.

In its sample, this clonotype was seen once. The CDR3 sequence is CASRVTVDGYTF. In DNA form, the CDR3 reads TGTGCCTCAAGGGTGACAGTTGATGGCTACACCTTC. This chain uses TRBV6-1 with TRBJ1-2; a possible D gene is TRBD1 (5 bases). CDR1 is MNHNS, CDR2 SASEGT, per germline. This CDR3 has 12 residues. Trimming pared 11 bases from V and 6 bases from J, leaving 16 bases between.

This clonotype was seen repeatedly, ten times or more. The CDR3 DNA reads TGTGCCAGCAGTCCGCCTGGGTACGAGCAGTACTTC. Its translation: CASSPPGYEQYF. The chain links TRBV27 to TRBJ2-7, with D hard to call. Germline V lookup: CDR1 MNHEY, CDR2 SMNVEV (reference sequence). Trimming shortened V by 5 bases and J by 4 bases, and 9 bases separated the two germline ends. This CDR3 region has 12 residues.

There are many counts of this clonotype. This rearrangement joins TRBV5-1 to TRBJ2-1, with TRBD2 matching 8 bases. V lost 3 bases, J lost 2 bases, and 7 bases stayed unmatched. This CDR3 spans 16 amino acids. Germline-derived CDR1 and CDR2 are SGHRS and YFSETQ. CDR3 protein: CASSWTGGATYNEQFF. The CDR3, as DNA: TGCGCCAGCAGCTGGACCGGGGGGGCCACCTACAATGAGCAGTTCTTC.

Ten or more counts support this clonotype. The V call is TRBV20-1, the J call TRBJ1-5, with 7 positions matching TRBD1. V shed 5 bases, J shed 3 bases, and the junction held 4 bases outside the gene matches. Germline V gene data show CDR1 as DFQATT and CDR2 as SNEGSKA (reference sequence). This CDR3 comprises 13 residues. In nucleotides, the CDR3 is TGCAGTGCTGCGACAGGGTTCAATCAGCCCCAGCATTTT. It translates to CSAATGFNQPQHF.

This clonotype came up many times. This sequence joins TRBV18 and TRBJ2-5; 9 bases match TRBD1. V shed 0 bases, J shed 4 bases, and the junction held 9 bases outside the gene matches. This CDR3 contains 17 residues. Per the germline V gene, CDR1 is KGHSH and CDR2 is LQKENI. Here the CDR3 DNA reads TGTGCCAGCTCACCACCCGCGGACAGGGGTTTTGGAGAGACCCAGTACTTC. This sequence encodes CASSPPADRGFGETQYF.

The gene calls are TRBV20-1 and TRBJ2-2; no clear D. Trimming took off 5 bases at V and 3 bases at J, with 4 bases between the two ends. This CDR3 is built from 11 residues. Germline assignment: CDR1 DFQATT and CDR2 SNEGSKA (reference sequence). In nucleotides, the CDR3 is TGCAGTGCTGCGGACACCGGGGAGCTGTTTTTT. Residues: CSAADTGELFF.

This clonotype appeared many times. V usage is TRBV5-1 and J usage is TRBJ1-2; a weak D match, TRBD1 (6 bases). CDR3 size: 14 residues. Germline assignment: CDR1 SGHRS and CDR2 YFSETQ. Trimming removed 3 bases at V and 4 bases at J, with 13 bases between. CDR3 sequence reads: CASSSAGEAYGYTF. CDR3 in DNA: TGCGCCAGCAGCTCCGCAGGGGAGGCCTATGGCTACACCTTC.

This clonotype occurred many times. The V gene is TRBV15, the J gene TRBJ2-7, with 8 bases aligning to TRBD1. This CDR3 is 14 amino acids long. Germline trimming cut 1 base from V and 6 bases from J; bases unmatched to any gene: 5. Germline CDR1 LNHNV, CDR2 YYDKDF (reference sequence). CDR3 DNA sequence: TGTGCCACCAGCAGAGTAAGGACAGGGAGCGAGCAGTACTTC. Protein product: CATSRVRTGSEQYF.

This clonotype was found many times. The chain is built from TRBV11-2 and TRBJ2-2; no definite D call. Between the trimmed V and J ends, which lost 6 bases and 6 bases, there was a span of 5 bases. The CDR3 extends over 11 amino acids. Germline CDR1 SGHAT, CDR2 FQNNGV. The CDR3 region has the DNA TGTGCCAGCAGAGCTCCCGGGGAGCTGTTTTTT. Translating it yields CASRAPGELFF.

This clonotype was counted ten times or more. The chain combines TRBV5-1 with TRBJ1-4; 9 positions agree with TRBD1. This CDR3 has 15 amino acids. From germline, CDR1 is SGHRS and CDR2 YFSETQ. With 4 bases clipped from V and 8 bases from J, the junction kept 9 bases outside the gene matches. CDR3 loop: CASSPRRDREEKLFF. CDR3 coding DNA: TGCGCCAGCAGCCCTCGCCGGGACAGGGAGGAAAAACTGTTTTTT. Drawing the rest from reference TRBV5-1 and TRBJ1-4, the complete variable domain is KAGVTQTPRYLIKTRGQQVTLSCSPISGHRSVSWYQQTPGQGLQFLFEYFSETQRNKGNFPGRFSGRQFSNSRSEMNVSTLELGDSALYLCASSPRRDREEKLFFGSGTQLSVL.

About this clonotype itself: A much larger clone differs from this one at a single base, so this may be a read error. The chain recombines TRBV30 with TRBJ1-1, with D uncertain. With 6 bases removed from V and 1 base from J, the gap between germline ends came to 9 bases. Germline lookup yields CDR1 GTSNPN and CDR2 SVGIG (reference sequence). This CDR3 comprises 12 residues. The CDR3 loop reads CACLKENTEAFF. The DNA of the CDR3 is TGTGCCTGCCTCAAGGAGAACACTGAAGCTTTCTTT.

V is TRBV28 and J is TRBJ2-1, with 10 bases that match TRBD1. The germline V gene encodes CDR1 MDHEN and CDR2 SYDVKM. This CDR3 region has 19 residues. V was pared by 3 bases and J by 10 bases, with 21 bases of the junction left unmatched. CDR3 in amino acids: CASSFEARMTGQGFYEQFF. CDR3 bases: TGTGCCAGCAGTTTCGAAGCTAGGATGACGGGACAGGGGTTCTACGAGCAGTTCTTC.

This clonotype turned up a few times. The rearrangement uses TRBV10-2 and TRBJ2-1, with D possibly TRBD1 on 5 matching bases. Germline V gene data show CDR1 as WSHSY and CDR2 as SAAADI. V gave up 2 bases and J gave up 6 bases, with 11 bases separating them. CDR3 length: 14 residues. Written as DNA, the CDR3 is TGCGCCAGCAGTGAGCCACAAACAGGCAATGAGCAGTTCTTC. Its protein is CASSEPQTGNEQFF.

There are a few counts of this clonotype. This CDR3 reads CSAGLGGGRGTDTQYF. In nucleotides, the CDR3 is TGCAGTGCTGGCCTCGGGGGGGGGCGTGGCACAGATACGCAGTATTTT. The rearrangement links TRBV20-1 to TRBJ2-3; 8 bases are shared with TRBD2. Germline V CDR1 and CDR2: DFQATT, SNEGSKA (reference sequence). V dropped 5 bases and J dropped 1; count of bases not matched to a gene: 11. The CDR3 contains 16 residues.

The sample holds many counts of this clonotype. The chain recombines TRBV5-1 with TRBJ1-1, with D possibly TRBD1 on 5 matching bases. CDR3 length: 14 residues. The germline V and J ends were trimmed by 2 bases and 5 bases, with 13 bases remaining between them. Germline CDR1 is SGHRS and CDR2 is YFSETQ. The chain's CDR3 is CASSLYRRGTEAFF. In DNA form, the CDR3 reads TGCGCCAGCAGCTTATACAGGAGGGGTACTGAAGCTTTCTTT.

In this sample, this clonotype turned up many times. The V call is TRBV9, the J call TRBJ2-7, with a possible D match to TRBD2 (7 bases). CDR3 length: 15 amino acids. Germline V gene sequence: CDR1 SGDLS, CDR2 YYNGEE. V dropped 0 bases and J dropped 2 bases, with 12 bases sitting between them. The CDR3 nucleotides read TGTGCCAGCAGCGTAGGGCGGGGGCCAGCCTACGAGCAGTACTTC. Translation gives CASSVGRGPAYEQYF.